Shown below are 19 T cell receptor beta chains from a single sample sequenced in a study of early stage breast cancer tumors. Assay: immunoSEQ multiplex PCR; the TCRdb copy retains only in-frame clones and omits some. The sample has approximately 6,500 clones, more than 60% seen once. The material sequenced was normal breast tissue next to the tumor. The source is a person between 45 and 65 years old with breast cancer.

V and J are TRBV19 and TRBJ2-2; D call uncertain. V lost 5 bases to trimming and J lost 0 bases, with 4 bases between them. This CDR3 has 13 amino acids. Germline lookup yields CDR1 LNHDA and CDR2 SQIVND (reference sequence). The CDR3 DNA follows: TGTGCCAGTAGTCAGTCGAACACCGGGGAGCTGTTTTTT. It translates to CASSQSNTGELFF. The whole variable domain, remainder taken from reference TRBV19 and TRBJ2-2, is DGGITQSPKYLFRKEGQNVTLSCEQNLNHDAMYWYRQDPGQGLRLIYYSQIVNDFQKGDIAEGYSVSREKKESFPLTVTSAQKNPTAFYLCASSQSNTGELFFGEGSRLTVL.

The rearrangement links TRBV5-4 to TRBJ2-3; TRBD1 aligns across 9 bases. V lost 4 bases and J lost 4; bases outside the gene matches: 7. This CDR3 contains 15 residues. CDR1 and CDR2 from the germline V gene are SGHNT and YYREEE (reference sequence). The CDR3 loop reads CASSPPGQGADTQYF. The CDR3 DNA sequence: TGTGCCAGCAGCCCTCCGGGACAGGGAGCAGATACGCAGTATTTT.

The chain couples TRBV7-2 to TRBJ2-5; D may be TRBD2 (5 bases). This CDR3 has 14 amino acids. Germline lookup yields CDR1 SGHTA and CDR2 FQGNSA. The V end was cut by 5 bases, the J end by 4 bases, with 14 bases between. The CDR3 nucleotides are TGTGCCAGCAGCCCCTTAATCGAGGGAGAGACCCAGTACTTC. Translated: CASSPLIEGETQYF.

The CDR3 DNA sequence: TGTGCCAGCAAAGTCAACCTCTACGAGCAGTACTTC. Protein: CASKVNLYEQYF. J is TRBJ2-7 and V is TRBV2, with no clear D. The germline V and J ends were trimmed by 7 bases and 3 bases, with 10 bases remaining between them. Germline CDR1 is SNHLY and CDR2 is FYNNEI. The CDR3 consists of 12 residues.

This clone was seen a handful of times. V gene TRBV2 combines with J gene TRBJ2-3; D is uncertain. Trimming shortened V by 5 bases and J by 6 bases, and 9 bases separated the two germline ends. The CDR3 sequence is 12 residues long. CDR1 and CDR2 (germline): SNHLY, FYNNEI. CDR3 DNA sequence: TGTGCCAGCAGTCCCCGAATGGATACGCAGTATTTT. This translates into CASSPRMDTQYF.

This chain links TRBV18 with TRBJ1-5; 8 bases are shared with TRBD1. The V gene's germline CDR1 is KGHSH and CDR2 LQKENI. The CDR3 has 14 residues. The junction had 7 bases not matched to a gene; V was cut back by 6 bases and J by 6 bases. The CDR3 protein is CASSSGQGGQPQHF. The CDR3, as DNA: TGTGCCAGCTCTTCAGGACAGGGCGGTCAGCCCCAGCATTTT.

The gene calls are TRBV6-5 and TRBJ1-6, with TRBD1 identical over 9 bases. The germline gives CDR1 MNHEY, CDR2 SVGAGI. J gave up 7 bases and V 6 bases, and 7 bases lay outside the gene matches. This CDR3 contains 15 residues. The CDR3 coding sequence is TGTGCCAGCAGACGTGACGGGACAGGGAATTCACCCCTCCACTTT. It codes for CASRRDGTGNSPLHF.

In this sample, this clone turned up once. The gene calls are TRBV11-3 and TRBJ2-1; TRBD2 aligns across 10 bases. The germline V gene encodes CDR1 SGHNT and CDR2 YENEEA. This CDR3 has 20 amino acids. V trimming: 3 bases; J trimming: 6 bases; junction bases outside the gene matches: 20. The DNA of the CDR3 is TGTGCCAGCAGCTTGGGTCTGGGGTCTAGCGGGAGCACAACATTCAATGAGCAGTTCTTC. It is translated as CASSLGLGSSGSTTFNEQFF.

The chain is built from TRBV4-3 and TRBJ2-1; tentatively, D is TRBD2 (5 bases). The CDR3 contains 16 residues. CDR1 is LGHNA, CDR2 YSLEER, per germline. The germline V and J ends were trimmed by 0 bases and 4 bases, with 13 bases remaining between them. CDR3 loop: CASSQDGPGLYNEQFF. DNA of the CDR3: TGCGCCAGCAGCCAAGATGGCCCAGGACTTTACAATGAGCAGTTCTTC.

This sequence joins TRBV27 and TRBJ2-5; tentatively, D is TRBD2 (5 bases). This CDR3 comprises 16 residues. V lost 3 bases, J lost 2 bases, and 16 bases lay in between. Germline V gene data show CDR1 as MNHEY and CDR2 as SMNVEV (reference sequence). The CDR3 region is CASSFYPGKIQETQYF. CDR3 nucleotides: TGTGCCAGCAGTTTTTATCCCGGGAAGATACAAGAGACCCAGTACTTC.

This chain joins TRBV10-3 and TRBJ2-5; 14 bases line up with TRBD2. CDR3 length: 15 amino acids. Trimming cost V 5 bases and J 5 bases; bases outside gene matches: 4. CDR1 is ENHRY and CDR2 is SYGVKD in the germline V gene. The CDR3 DNA reads TGTGCCATCAGTTCCGGGACTAGCGGGAGTGAGACCCAGTACTTC. Protein product: CAISSGTSGSETQYF.

This clone was picked up a small number of times. The chain combines TRBV2 with TRBJ2-3, with D perhaps matching TRBD1 (6 bases). Per germline, CDR1 SNHLY and CDR2 FYNNEI. Trimming left V 5 bases short and J 14 bases short, with 17 bases between. The CDR3 loop spans 12 amino acids. The CDR3 region is CASSSTGPPSYF. Here the CDR3 DNA reads TGTGCCAGCAGTTCTACAGGGCCCCCATCGTATTTT.

This clone occurred a few times. The chain uses TRBV29-1 and TRBJ1-2; unclear D gene. V was trimmed by 3 bases and J by 7 bases, leaving 9 bases between them. The germline gives CDR1 SQVTM, CDR2 ANQGSEA. The CDR3 contains 11 residues. CDR3 nucleotides: TGCAGCGTTGATTGGGCAGGTGGCTACACCTTC. Its translation: CSVDWAGGYTF.

The DNA for the CDR3 is TGTGCCAGTAGCTTTATTGGACGCAGGAACACTGAAGCTTTCTTT. Protein sequence: CASSFIGRRNTEAFF. This chain connects TRBV19 to TRBJ1-1; D gene uncertain. V was clipped by 6 bases and J by 1 base, with 15 bases between them. The CDR3 extends over 15 amino acids. The germline V gene has CDR1 LNHDA and CDR2 SQIVND (reference sequence).

The chain carries TRBV10-2 and TRBJ1-1; possible D gene TRBD1, 5 bases. Trimming took 2 bases from V and 1 from J, leaving 5 bases between them. Germline values: CDR1 WSHSY, CDR2 SAAADI. This CDR3 comprises 13 residues. The CDR3 loop is CASSERGNTEAFF. In DNA form, the CDR3 reads TGCGCCAGCAGTGAGAGGGGGAACACTGAAGCTTTCTTT.

The chain employs TRBV29-1 and TRBJ2-5; D tentatively reads TRBD1 or TRBD2 (5 bases each). In germline, CDR1 is SQVTM, CDR2 ANQGSEA. This CDR3 region has 13 residues. The V and J ends lost 2 bases and 4 bases respectively, with 11 bases between them. CDR3 region: CSVELGVGETQYF. DNA of the CDR3: TGCAGCGTTGAACTGGGGGTGGGAGAGACCCAGTACTTC.

This sequence joins TRBV7-2 and TRBJ1-1, with TRBD1 as a possible D gene (6 bases). Trimming shortened V by 3 bases and J by 2 bases, and 22 bases separated the two germline ends. CDR1 SGHTA and CDR2 FQGNSA come from the germline V gene. CDR3 length: 18 amino acids. CDR3: CASSFRRTRQALNTEAFF. CDR3 nucleotide sequence: TGTGCCAGCAGCTTTCGACGGACTAGACAGGCGCTTAACACTGAAGCTTTCTTT.

This chain links TRBV28 with TRBJ2-6; 10 bases fit TRBD1. The CDR3 loop spans 19 amino acids. After removal of 2 bases from V and 0 bases from J, the junction contained 7 bases not matched to a gene. Per the germline V gene, CDR1 is MDHEN and CDR2 is SYDVKM. CDR3 DNA sequence: TGTGCCAGCAGTTTAGAGCCCGACAGGGGGCTCTCTGGGGCCAACGTCCTGACTTTC. Protein: CASSLEPDRGLSGANVLTF.

The chain employs TRBV19 and TRBJ2-5, with D tentatively TRBD1 or TRBD2 (5 bases each). V was pared by 8 bases and J by 5 bases, with 18 bases between. This CDR3 contains 14 residues. Germline CDR1 and CDR2: LNHDA and SQIVND (reference sequence). CDR3 sequence: CASGQMDGTETQYF. CDR3 bases: TGTGCCAGTGGCCAGATGGACGGGACGGAGACCCAGTACTTC. The whole variable domain, filled in from reference TRBV19 and TRBJ2-5, reads DGGITQSPKYLFRKEGQNVTLSCEQNLNHDAMYWYRQDPGQGLRLIYYSQIVNDFQKGDIAEGYSVSREKKESFPLTVTSAQKNPTAFYLCASGQMDGTETQYFGPGTRLLVL.